One and the same sample provided the 2 T cell receptor beta chains below, sequenced in a study of tumor-infiltrating lymphocytes in primary liver carcinoma. The input was around 530 ng total RNA; TCR beta cDNA was made from it with a constant-region primer. Modified slightly, ARM-PCR produced TCR beta libraries over three nested multiplex PCR rounds. A C-beta reverse primer and TRBV1-TRBV30 forward primers served in each of the first two PCR rounds, at ten to eleven cycles apiece. TCRdb used MiXCR to reprocess the multiplex PCR reads, holding one entry per CDR3 protein. Seen here are about 330,000 distinct CDR3 sequences, roughly 61% observed once, and the top ten hold 6.5%. Germline DNA was also extracted, and blood RNA derived from unsorted whole blood. The specimen sequenced was peripheral blood. The receptors shown here come from a man aged 40-55 years with primary liver carcinoma and hepatitis B virus infection.

In the case of this clonotype: This sequence may be a read error, since a much larger clone differs from it by one base. CDR3 in DNA: TGTGCCAGCAGTTTAAGTAGGTGTGAAAAACTGTTTTTT. It translates to CASSLSRCEKLFF. The chain uses TRBV12-3 or TRBV12-4 and TRBJ1-4; D gene unclear. The ends were cut back, 2 bases at V and 7 bases at J, with 8 bases in the middle. CDR3 size: 13 residues.

Remarks on this clonotype: An end of the junction differs from the germline gene, which may be a read error. The chain carries TRBV11-2 and TRBJ2-3; D not resolved. This CDR3 is 13 amino acids long. Germline assignment: CDR1 SGHAT and CDR2 FQNNGV. The CDR3 protein is CDSSLDPTDTQYF. CDR3 bases: TGTGACAGCAGCTTAGACCCCACAGATACGCAGTATTTT.